The clone carrying this T cell receptor (beta chain) showed up just a few times. Its antigen is currently unknown. The V end was cut by 0 bases, the J end by 4 bases, with 23 bases between. This CDR3 is 19 amino acids long. In germline, CDR1 is LNHNV, CDR2 YYDKDF (reference sequence). This sample was included in a study of T-cell reconstitution after alpha-beta-depleted transplantation in children. Study-level findings and limits: Reported findings indicate that, about two months after transplant, alpha-beta T cells came from several hundred expanded clones, which were derived from non-depleted graft cells. Recipient T cells and thymic progenitors that survived were the source of the high TCRbeta diversity seen at day 60 in some patients.

TCRbeta library construction was performed incorporating unique molecular identifiers. One entry per CDR3 protein results from TCRdb running MiXCR on the PCR reads. The table lists roughly 300,000 distinct CDR3 sequences, about 9.9% of them singletons, with around 20% in the top ten. The rearrangement joins TRBV15 to TRBJ2-3; D gene ambiguous. This TCR derives from a male patient between 2 and 10 years old who had a stem cell transplant for chronic granulomatous disease, so the T cells may come from the graft donor. The sequences come from peripheral blood, collected 180 days after TCRalphabeta/CD19-depleted stem cell transplant. The CDR3 DNA is TGTGCCACCAGCAGAGATCCTCCACGCAAGCCCCATTGGGCAGATACGCAGTATTTT. Its protein is CATSRDPPRKPHWADTQYF.